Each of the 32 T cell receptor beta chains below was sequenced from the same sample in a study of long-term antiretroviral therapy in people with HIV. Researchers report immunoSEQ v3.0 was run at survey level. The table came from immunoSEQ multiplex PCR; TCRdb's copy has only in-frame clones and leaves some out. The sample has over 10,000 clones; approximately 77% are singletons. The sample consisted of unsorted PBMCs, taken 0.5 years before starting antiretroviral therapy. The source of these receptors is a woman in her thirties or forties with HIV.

Here the CDR3 DNA reads TGCGCCAGCAGCCAAGGAGGGGGGTACATGGATGAGCAGTTCTTC. Protein: CASSQGGGYMDEQFF. J is TRBJ2-1 and V is TRBV4-1; either TRBD1 or TRBD2 may fit D (6 bases each). V dropped 1 base and J dropped 8 bases, with 15 bases sitting between them. CDR1 is MGHRA, CDR2 YSYEKL, per germline. This CDR3 spans 15 amino acids.

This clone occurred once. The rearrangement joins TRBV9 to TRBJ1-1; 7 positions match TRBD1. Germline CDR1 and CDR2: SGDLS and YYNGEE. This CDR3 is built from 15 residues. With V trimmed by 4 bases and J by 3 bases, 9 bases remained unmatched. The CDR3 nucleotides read TGTGCCAGCAGCTTCCGGGACAGCTCTTACACTGAAGCTTTCTTT. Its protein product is CASSFRDSSYTEAFF.

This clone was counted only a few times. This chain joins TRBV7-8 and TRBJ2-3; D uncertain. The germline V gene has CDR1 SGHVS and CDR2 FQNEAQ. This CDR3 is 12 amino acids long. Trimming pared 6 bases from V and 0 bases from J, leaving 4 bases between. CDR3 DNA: TGTGCCAGCAGTCAGAGCACAGATACGCAGTATTTT. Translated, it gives CASSQSTDTQYF. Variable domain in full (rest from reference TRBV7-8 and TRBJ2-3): GAGVSQSPRYKVAKRGQDVALRCDPISGHVSLFWYQQALGQGPEFLTYFQNEAQLDKSGLPSDRFFAERPEGSVSTLKIQRTQQEDSAVYLCASSQSTDTQYFGPGTRLTVL.

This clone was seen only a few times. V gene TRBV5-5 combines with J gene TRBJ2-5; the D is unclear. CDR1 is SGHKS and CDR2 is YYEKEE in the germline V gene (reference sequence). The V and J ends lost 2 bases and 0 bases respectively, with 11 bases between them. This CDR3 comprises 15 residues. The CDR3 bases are TGTGCCAGCAGCTTTGGTAAAGGCTACCAAGAGACCCAGTACTTC. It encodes CASSFGKGYQETQYF.

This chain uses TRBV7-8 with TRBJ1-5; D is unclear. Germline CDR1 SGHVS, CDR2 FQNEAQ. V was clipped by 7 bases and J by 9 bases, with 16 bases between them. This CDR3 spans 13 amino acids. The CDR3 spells CASTLEVYAPQHF. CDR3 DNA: TGTGCCAGCACCCTAGAGGTTTATGCGCCCCAGCATTTT.

The CDR3 loop reads CASSVAPASTDTQYF. CDR3 DNA sequence: TGTGCCAGCAGCGTAGCGCCGGCTAGCACAGATACGCAGTATTTT. This sequence joins TRBV9 and TRBJ2-3; D uncertain. CDR1 SGDLS and CDR2 YYNGEE come from the germline V gene. The ends were cut back, 0 bases at V and 0 bases at J, with 8 bases in the middle. The CDR3 sequence is 15 residues long.

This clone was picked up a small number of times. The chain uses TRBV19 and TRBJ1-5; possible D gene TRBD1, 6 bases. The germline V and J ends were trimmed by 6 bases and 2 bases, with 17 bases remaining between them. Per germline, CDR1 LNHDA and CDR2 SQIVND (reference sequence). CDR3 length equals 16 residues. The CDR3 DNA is TGTGCCAGTAGCAAAAGGGGGGAGGTTGGCAATCAGCCCCAGCATTTT. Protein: CASSKRGEVGNQPQHF.

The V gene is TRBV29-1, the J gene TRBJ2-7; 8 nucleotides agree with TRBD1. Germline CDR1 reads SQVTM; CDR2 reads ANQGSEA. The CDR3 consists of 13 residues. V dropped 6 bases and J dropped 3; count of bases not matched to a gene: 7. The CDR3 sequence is CSVTQGAVYEQYF. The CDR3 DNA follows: TGCAGCGTCACCCAGGGGGCTGTCTACGAGCAGTACTTC.

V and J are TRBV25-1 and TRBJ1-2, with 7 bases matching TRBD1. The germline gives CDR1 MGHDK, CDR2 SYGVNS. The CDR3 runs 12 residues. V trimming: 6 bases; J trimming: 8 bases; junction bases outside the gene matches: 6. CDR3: CASSRGLGGYTF. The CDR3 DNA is TGTGCCAGCAGCAGGGGGTTGGGGGGCTACACCTTC.

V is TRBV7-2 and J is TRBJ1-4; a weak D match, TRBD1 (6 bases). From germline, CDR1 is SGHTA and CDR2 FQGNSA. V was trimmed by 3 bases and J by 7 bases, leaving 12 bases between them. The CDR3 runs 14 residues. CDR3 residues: CASSFRDTGEKLFF. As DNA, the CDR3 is TGTGCCAGCAGCTTCCGGGACACTGGTGAAAAACTGTTTTTT. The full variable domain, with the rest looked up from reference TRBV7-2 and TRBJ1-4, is GAGVSQSPSNKVTEKGKDVELRCDPISGHTALYWYRQSLGQGLEFLIYFQGNSAPDKSGLPSDRFSAERTGGSVSTLTIQRTQQEDSAVYLCASSFRDTGEKLFFGSGTQLSVL.

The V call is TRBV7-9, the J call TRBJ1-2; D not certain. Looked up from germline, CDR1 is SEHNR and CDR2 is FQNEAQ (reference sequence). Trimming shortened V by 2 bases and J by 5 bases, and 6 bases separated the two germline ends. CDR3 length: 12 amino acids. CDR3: CASSLTEYGYTF. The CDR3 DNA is TGTGCCAGCAGCTTAACAGAGTATGGCTACACCTTC.

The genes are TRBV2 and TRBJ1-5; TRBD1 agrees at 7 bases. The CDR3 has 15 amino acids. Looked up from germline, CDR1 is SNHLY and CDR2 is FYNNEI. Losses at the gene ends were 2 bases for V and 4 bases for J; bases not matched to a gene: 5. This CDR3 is CASSEKTGLNQPQHF. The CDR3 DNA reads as TGTGCCAGCAGTGAAAAGACAGGGCTGAATCAGCCCCAGCATTTT.

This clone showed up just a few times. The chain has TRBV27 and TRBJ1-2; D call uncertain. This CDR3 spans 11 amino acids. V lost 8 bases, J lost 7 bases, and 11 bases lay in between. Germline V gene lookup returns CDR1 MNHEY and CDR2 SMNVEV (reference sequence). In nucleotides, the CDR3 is TGTGCCAGCCTCTCGACTCGTGGCTACACCTTC. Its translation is CASLSTRGYTF.

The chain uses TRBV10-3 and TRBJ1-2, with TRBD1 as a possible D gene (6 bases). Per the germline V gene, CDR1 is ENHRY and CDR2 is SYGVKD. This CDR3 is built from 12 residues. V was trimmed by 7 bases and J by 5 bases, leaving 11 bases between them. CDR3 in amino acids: CAINREGYGYTF. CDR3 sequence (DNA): TGTGCCATCAACAGGGAAGGTTATGGCTACACCTTC.

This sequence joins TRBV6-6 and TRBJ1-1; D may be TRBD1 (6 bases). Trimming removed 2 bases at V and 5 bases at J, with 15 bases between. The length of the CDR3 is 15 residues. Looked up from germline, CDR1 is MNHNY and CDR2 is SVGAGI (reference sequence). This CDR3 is CASSYATGQWTEAFF. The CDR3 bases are TGTGCCAGCAGTTACGCCACGGGACAATGGACTGAAGCTTTCTTT.

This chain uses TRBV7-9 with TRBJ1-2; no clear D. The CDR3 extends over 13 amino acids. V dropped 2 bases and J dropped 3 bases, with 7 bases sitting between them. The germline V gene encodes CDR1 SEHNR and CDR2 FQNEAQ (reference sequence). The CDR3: CASSLMGHYGYTF. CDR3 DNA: TGTGCCAGCAGCTTAATGGGTCACTATGGCTACACCTTC.

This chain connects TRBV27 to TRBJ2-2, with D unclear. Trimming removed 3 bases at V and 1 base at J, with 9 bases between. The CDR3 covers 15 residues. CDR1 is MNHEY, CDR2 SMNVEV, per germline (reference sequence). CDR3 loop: CASSFYGGNTGELFF. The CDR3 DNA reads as TGTGCCAGCAGTTTTTATGGCGGGAACACCGGGGAGCTGTTTTTT.

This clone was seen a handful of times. CDR3 nucleotides: TGTGCCAGCAGCTCCGAGGTGGGCACAGGGGGCCAGCCCCAGCATTTT. This sequence encodes CASSSEVGTGGQPQHF. The chain carries TRBV7-9 and TRBJ1-5; 9 bases align to TRBD1. The CDR3 is 16 residues long. Germline CDR1 and CDR2: SEHNR and FQNEAQ (reference sequence). V dropped 4 bases and J dropped 7; count of bases not matched to a gene: 11.

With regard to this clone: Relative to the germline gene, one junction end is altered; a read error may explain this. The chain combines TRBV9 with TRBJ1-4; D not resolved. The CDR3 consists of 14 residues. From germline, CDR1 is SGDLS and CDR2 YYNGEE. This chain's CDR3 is CASSSKGPNEKLFF. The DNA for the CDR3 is TGTGCCAGCAGCAGCAAAGGTCCTAATGAGAAACTGTTTTTT.

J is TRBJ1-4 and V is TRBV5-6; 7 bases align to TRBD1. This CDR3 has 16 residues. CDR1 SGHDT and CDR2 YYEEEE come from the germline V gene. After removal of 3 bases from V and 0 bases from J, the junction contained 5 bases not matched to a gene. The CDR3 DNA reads TGTGCCAGCAGCTCGGACAGGCCCGCAACTAATGAAAAACTGTTTTTT. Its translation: CASSSDRPATNEKLFF.

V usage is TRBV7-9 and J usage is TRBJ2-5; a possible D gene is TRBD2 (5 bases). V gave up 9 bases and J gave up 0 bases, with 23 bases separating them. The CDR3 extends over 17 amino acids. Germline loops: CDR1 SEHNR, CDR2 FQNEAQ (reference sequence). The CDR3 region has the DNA TGTGCCAGTGGGGAAGCGGCGTTTTCATTGTACCAAGAGACCCAGTACTTC. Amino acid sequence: CASGEAAFSLYQETQYF.

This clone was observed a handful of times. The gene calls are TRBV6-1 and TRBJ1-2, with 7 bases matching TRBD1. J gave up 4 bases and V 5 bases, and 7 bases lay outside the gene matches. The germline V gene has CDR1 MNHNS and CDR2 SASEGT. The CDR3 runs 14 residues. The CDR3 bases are TGTGCCAGCAGTACCGCCTGGGACAGCTATGGCTACACCTTC. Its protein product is CASSTAWDSYGYTF.

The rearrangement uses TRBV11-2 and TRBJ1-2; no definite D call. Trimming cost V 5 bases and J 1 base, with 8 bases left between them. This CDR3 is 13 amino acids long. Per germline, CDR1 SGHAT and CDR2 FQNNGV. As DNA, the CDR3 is TGTGCCAGCAGCAAATTAATTAACTATGGCTACACCTTC. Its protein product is CASSKLINYGYTF.

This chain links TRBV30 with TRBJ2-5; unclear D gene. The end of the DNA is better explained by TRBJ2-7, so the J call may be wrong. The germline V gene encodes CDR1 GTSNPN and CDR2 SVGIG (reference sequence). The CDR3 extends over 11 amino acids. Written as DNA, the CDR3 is TGTGCCTGGAGTGTCTCATACGAGCAGTACTTC. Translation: CAWSVSYEQYF.

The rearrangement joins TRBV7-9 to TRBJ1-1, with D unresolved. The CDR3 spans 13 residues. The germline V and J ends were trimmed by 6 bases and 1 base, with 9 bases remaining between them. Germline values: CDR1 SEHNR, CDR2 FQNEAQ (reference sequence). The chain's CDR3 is CASSFQENTEAFF. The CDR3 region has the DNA TGTGCCAGCAGTTTCCAGGAGAACACTGAAGCTTTCTTT. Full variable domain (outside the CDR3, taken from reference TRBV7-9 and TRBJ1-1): DTGVSQNPRHKITKRGQNVTFRCDPISEHNRLYWYRQTLGQGPEFLTYFQNEAQLEKSRLLSDRFSAERPKGSFSTLEIQRTEQGDSAMYLCASSFQENTEAFFGQGTRLTVV.

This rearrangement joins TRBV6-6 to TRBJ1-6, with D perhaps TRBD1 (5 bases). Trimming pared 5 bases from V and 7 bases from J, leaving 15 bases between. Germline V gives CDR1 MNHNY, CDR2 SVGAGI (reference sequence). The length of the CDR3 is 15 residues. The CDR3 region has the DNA TGTGCCAGCAGTCCATGGACACCGGAGAATTCACCCCTCCACTTT. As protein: CASSPWTPENSPLHF.

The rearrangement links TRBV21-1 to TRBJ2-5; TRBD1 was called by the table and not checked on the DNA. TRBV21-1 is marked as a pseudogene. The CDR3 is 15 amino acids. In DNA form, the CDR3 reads TGTGCCAGCAGCAAAGCCCCAGGGGAAGGTGAGACCCAGTACTTC. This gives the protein CASSKAPGEGETQYF.

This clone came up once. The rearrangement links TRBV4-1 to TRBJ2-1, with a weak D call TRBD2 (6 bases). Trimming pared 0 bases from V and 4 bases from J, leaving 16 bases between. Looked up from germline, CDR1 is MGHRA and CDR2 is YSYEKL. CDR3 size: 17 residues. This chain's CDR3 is CASSQDHGDSLYNEQFF. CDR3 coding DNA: TGCGCCAGCAGCCAAGACCATGGGGACTCACTTTACAATGAGCAGTTCTTC.

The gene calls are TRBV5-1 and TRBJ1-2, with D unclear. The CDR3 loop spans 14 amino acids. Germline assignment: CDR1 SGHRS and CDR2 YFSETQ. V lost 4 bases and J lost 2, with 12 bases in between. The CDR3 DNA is TGCGCCAGCAGCCAAACGACGGGGAACTATGGCTACACCTTC. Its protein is CASSQTTGNYGYTF.

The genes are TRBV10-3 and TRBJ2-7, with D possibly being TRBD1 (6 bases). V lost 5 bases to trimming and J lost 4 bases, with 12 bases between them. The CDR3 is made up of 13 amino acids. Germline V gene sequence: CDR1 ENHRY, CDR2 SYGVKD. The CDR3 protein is CAISLGAGYEQYF. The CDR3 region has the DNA TGTGCCATCAGTCTGGGGGCGGGTTACGAGCAGTACTTC.

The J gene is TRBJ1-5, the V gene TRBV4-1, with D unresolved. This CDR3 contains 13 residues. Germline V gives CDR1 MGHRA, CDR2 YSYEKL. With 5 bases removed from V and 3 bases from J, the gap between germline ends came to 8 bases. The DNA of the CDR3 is TGCGCCAGCAGCGTTGCGAACAATCAGCCCCAGCATTTT. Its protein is CASSVANNQPQHF.

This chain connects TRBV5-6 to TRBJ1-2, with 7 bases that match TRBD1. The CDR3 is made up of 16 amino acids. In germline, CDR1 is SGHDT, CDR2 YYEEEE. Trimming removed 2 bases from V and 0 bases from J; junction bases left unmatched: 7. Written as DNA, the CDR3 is TGTGCCAGCAGCTTTGTCGGAGGGGGCGCTAACTATGGCTACACCTTC. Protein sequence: CASSFVGGGANYGYTF.